The present T cell receptor (beta chain) was sequenced within a study of OX40 agonist ivuxolimab in advanced cancers. For the study in its entirety: Ivuxolimab was an agonistic, fully human IgG2 monoclonal antibody directed against OX40 (CD134), a costimulatory receptor. Intravenous ivuxolimab was administered to patients every 2 weeks at six dose levels: 0.01, 0.1, 0.3, 1.5, 3 and 10 mg/kg. Among the approximately 50 dose-escalation patients, around 19 had hepatocellular carcinoma, approximately 15 melanoma, 9 renal cell carcinoma and 9 head and neck cancer. A male proportion of 82.7% and a mean age of approximately 55 years, ranging from roughly 23 to 85, were recorded for the dose-escalation cohort. Patients were allowed to have had prior anti-PD-1, anti-PD-L1 or anti-CTLA-4 therapy, and 40% of the dose-escalation patients had previously received checkpoint inhibitors. Three dose-escalation patients achieved partial responses, one with hepatocellular carcinoma and two with cutaneous melanoma. The purpose of peripheral TCRbeta sequencing was to test whether ivuxolimab changed TCR sequence diversity and led to clonal T-cell expansion. The paper reports the monotherapy dose-escalation portion (N of about 52 patients) of the phase I ivuxolimab trial.

Sequences MGHDK (CDR1) and SYGVNS (CDR2) are obtained from the germline V gene. Spanning cysteine to phenylalanine, the CDR3 consists of 15 amino acids. The retained sequence is limited to the CDR3, 45 bases, with the frame set at the first base. V lost 7 bases and J lost 0 bases; the stretch between them is 12 bases long. For this clone: Its antigen remains unidentified. Base qualities are not recorded, but no much larger clone differs from it by a single base.

Summary of the overall study and its limitations: After ivuxolimab, CD8+ T cells had more expanded clones than CD4+ T cells on average. In the 0.1-3.0 mg/kg groups, partial responders had among the lowest normalized peripheral clonal expansion, particularly in CD8+ T cells. At doses of 0.1 to 3.0 mg/kg, clonal expansion of both CD4+ and CD8+ T cells in blood was seen between baseline and week 6. Antigen specificity was not determined for the clonally expanded peripheral T cells. Low levels of normalized T-cell clonal expansion were also shown by some nonresponding patients.

Patients with a history of autoimmune disease or receiving systemic immunosuppression were excluded from the trial. Peripheral blood for TCR sequencing was collected from all dose cohorts at baseline, on cycle 4 day 1, and on cycle 7 day 1. The samples were taken from a phase I, first-in-human, multicenter, open-label dose-escalation trial of ivuxolimab. The trial enrolled adults with locally advanced or metastatic head and neck squamous cell, hepatocellular, melanoma or renal cell carcinoma. CD4+ and CD8+ T cells were sorted separately from peripheral blood before TCR sequencing. To sequence the TCRbeta CDR3 region, genomic DNA was isolated from the sorted cells. The immunoSEQ Assay was used for sequencing of TCRbeta CDR3 regions. In TCRdb, the immuneACCESS table is reduced to in-frame sequences with V and J assigned. These tables do not hold every clone; where another copy was compared, an unresolved V gene accounts for under half, and the others remain unexplained. Within this sample are about 30,000 clones, with around 86% of them counted one time only. Roughly 27% of the sample comes from the top ten.

This TCR came from an adult with an advanced solid tumor such as melanoma, head and neck, liver or kidney cancer. The sample in question was CD4+ or CD8+ T cells sorted from blood, obtained in a trial of the OX40 agonist ivuxolimab. The chain uses TRBV25-1 and TRBJ2-2; confidence is insufficient to name the D gene. The DNA reads TGTGCCAGCAAGCCTGGGGTAGCGAACACCGGGGAGCTGTTTTTT. The encoded protein is CASKPGVANTGELFF.